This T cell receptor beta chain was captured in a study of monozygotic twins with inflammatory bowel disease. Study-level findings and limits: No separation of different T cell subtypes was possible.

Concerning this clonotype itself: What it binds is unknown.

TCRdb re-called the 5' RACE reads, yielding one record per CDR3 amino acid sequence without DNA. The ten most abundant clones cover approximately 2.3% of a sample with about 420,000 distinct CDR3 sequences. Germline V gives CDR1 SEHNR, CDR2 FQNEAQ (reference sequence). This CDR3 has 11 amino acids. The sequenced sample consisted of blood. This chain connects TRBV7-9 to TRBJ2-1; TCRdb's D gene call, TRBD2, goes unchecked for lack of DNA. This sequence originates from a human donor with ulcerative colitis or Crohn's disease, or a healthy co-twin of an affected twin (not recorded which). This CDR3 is CATRGGPEQFF.